A selection of T cell receptor beta chains follows, all from one sample in a study of graft-versus-host responses after intestinal transplantation. Which antigens these TCRs recognize remains unknown. Data came from immunoSEQ multiplex PCR; TCRdb stores just in-frame clones and leaves some out. The sample shows roughly 100,000 clones, about 90% of them seen only once. The input for sequencing was unstimulated CD4+ T cells sorted from spleen or lymph node cells, taken before intestinal transplant. The receptors were gathered from a human donor who received an intestinal transplant. The CDR3 runs from the conserved cysteine through the conserved F or W. Fields, in order: D gene, V gene, J gene, CDR3 protein. The D gene is left open where the match is weak.

NA	TRBV2	TRBJ1-2	CASSVGGYGYTF
TRBD2	TRBV19	TRBJ2-1	CASSQGSGNGNEQFF
NA	TRBV4-1	TRBJ2-7	CASSQASRGGYEQYF
NA	TRBV28	TRBJ1-2	CASRPHGDHYGYTF
NA	TRBV6-6	TRBJ2-7	CASSYSPGDHRYEQYF
NA	TRBV30	TRBJ1-6	CAWSVRSPLHF
TRBD1	TRBV10-2	TRBJ1-2	CASSEPGQGNYGYTF
TRBD2	TRBV20-1	TRBJ2-1	CSAPGGNEQFF
TRBD1	TRBV7-3	TRBJ1-3	CASSLAGGRGNTIYF
TRBD2	TRBV5-1	TRBJ2-2	CASSFSGSDTGELFF
NA	TRBV5-1	TRBJ2-7	CASSLASGTGIPYEQYF
TRBD2	TRBV4-1	TRBJ2-1	CASSQVFLAGGKFF
TRBD1	TRBV7-9	TRBJ1-2	CASSPRGTGYGYTF
NA	TRBV9	TRBJ2-1	CASNEGYNEQFF
NA	TRBV21-1	TRBJ2-3	CASSKLRVGTDTQYF
TRBD2	TRBV10-3	TRBJ2-1	CAISTGTSGPKGQFF
NA	TRBV2	TRBJ2-6	CASTGPGSGANVLTF
TRBD2	TRBV6-6	TRBJ2-5	CASSYGLAVQETQYF
NA	TRBV13	TRBJ2-3	CASSLSQWGAEITDTQYF
TRBD1	TRBV5-1	TRBJ1-2	CASSFWGTGGSNYGYTF
NA	TRBV6-5	TRBJ1-4	CASSYGGPKRELFF
NA	TRBV21-1	TRBJ2-2	CASSKAARTGGTSGTGELFF
TRBD2	TRBV30	TRBJ2-7	CACNSGTTYEQYF
TRBD1	TRBV18	TRBJ2-7	CASSPPGGKGYEQYF
NA	TRBV5-1	TRBJ1-1	CASSFFPGRDTEAFF